Given below is one T cell receptor beta chain in context. Its antigen is unidentified. The data belong to a study of OX40 agonist ivuxolimab in advanced cancers. Findings and caveats of the study: There were also nonresponders showing low normalized T-cell clonal expansion.

The CDR3 totals 14 residues. CDR1 and CDR2 (germline): LNHDA, SQIVND (reference sequence). Trimming pared 1 base from V and 6 bases from J, leaving 10 bases between. TCRdb's table, derived via immunoSEQ multiplex PCR, lists solely in-frame clones and lacks some. The sample includes about 26,000 clones, around four fifths of them seen just once. The TCR sequence derives from an adult with an advanced solid tumor such as melanoma, head and neck, liver or kidney cancer. The chain has TRBV19 and TRBJ2-1; no clear D. The sequencing used CD4+ or CD8+ T cells sorted from blood, collected in a trial of the OX40 agonist ivuxolimab. In DNA form, the CDR3 reads TGTGCCAGTAGTATAGCCGCGACCCCCAATGAGCAGTTCTTC. It codes for CASSIAATPNEQFF.